These 28 T cell receptor beta chains share one sample of origin, sequenced in a study of shared clonotypes between healthy human individuals. Method: immunoSEQ multiplex PCR; TCRdb's copy keeps in-frame clones and lacks some. The sample records millions of clones, roughly 91% being singletons. Terminally differentiated effector memory CD45RA+ cells were left out of the naive CD8 fraction, which was CD45RO-negative and positively selected for CCR7. The sequenced sample consisted of naive CD8+ T cells from PBMCs. All receptors come from a man between 18 and 35 years old in good health. Some clones in this sample may be carry-over from other donors' samples.

The chain uses TRBV28 and TRBJ1-1; TRBD1 might be the D (6 bases). Germline CDR1 reads MDHEN; CDR2 reads SYDVKM. CDR3 length: 19 residues. Trimming left V 6 bases short and J 5 bases short, with 31 bases between. The CDR3 protein is CASSILWGKKRVGQTEAFF. CDR3 in DNA: TGTGCCAGCAGCATTCTATGGGGGAAAAAGAGGGTGGGACAAACTGAAGCTTTCTTT.

The chain links TRBV28 to TRBJ2-7; the D is unclear. Trimming took 2 bases from V and 3 from J, leaving 14 bases between them. CDR1 is MDHEN and CDR2 is SYDVKM in the germline V gene. CDR3 size: 15 residues. The CDR3 protein is CASSLVRPGLYEQYF. CDR3 nucleotide sequence: TGTGCCAGCAGTTTAGTCCGCCCCGGTCTCTACGAGCAGTACTTC.

This chain joins TRBV7-9 and TRBJ2-7, with 9 positions matching TRBD1. The CDR3 runs to 15 residues. Germline CDR1 is SEHNR and CDR2 is FQNEAQ (reference sequence). The V segment lost 6 bases and the J segment 3 bases; nucleotides outside the gene matches: 9. This chain's CDR3 is CASRSSGTGLYEQYF. The CDR3 DNA sequence: TGTGCCAGCAGATCCTCCGGGACAGGGCTCTACGAGCAGTACTTC.

The chain has TRBV19 and TRBJ1-1, with a tentative D call TRBD1 (5 bases). CDR3 size: 15 residues. V gave up 3 bases and J gave up 0 bases, with 11 bases separating them. Germline CDR1 is LNHDA and CDR2 is SQIVND (reference sequence). CDR3 nucleotide sequence: TGTGCCAGTAGTATTAGGGGACTTATGAACACTGAAGCTTTCTTT. The encoded protein is CASSIRGLMNTEAFF.

Comment on this clone: At the DNA level, this CDR3 is encoded by other sequences in the same sample as well. The rearrangement uses TRBV4-1 and TRBJ2-1, with a weak D call TRBD1 (6 bases). The V gene's germline CDR1 is MGHRA and CDR2 YSYEKL. This CDR3 region has 16 residues. Trimming took 0 bases from V and 4 from J, leaving 13 bases between them. In DNA, the CDR3 is TGCGCCAGCAGCCAAGACATGGCAGGGGCTTACAATGAGCAGTTCTTC. This codes for CASSQDMAGAYNEQFF.

The rearrangement uses TRBV9 and TRBJ2-7, with a possible D match to TRBD1 (6 bases). This CDR3 spans 13 amino acids. CDR1 SGDLS and CDR2 YYNGEE come from the germline V gene. V lost 3 bases and J lost 4, with 11 bases in between. As DNA, the CDR3 is TGTGCCAGCAGCGGAAAACAGGGATACGAGCAGTACTTC. It encodes CASSGKQGYEQYF.

The chain recombines TRBV27 with TRBJ1-1; TRBD1 aligns across 10 bases. With 5 bases clipped from V and 8 bases from J, the junction kept 11 bases outside the gene matches. Germline CDR1 MNHEY, CDR2 SMNVEV (reference sequence). The CDR3 is 15 amino acids. The CDR3 region is CASSPAPTGGLEAFF. The CDR3 DNA reads TGTGCCAGCAGTCCAGCCCCGACAGGGGGCCTAGAAGCTTTCTTT.

The genes are TRBV7-6 and TRBJ2-7; TRBD1 matches 10 bases. CDR1 and CDR2 (germline): SGHVS, FNYEAQ. This CDR3 has 16 residues. Trimming removed 5 bases from V and 3 bases from J; junction bases left unmatched: 10. The CDR3 sequence: CASSVTMGQGHYEQYF. The CDR3 region has the DNA TGTGCCAGCAGCGTAACGATGGGACAGGGGCACTACGAGCAGTACTTC.

This chain connects TRBV13 to TRBJ2-7; the D gene is possibly TRBD2 (6 bases). The CDR3 runs to 16 residues. V was shortened by 2 bases and J by 2 bases, with 16 bases between the two germline ends. From germline, CDR1 is PRHDT and CDR2 FYEKMQ (reference sequence). In DNA form, the CDR3 reads TGTGCCAGCAGCTTAAGGGCGCGGGATGGGGCCTACGAGCAGTACTTC. Its protein is CASSLRARDGAYEQYF.

This chain links TRBV4-1 with TRBJ1-1; TRBD1 aligns across 9 bases. The CDR3 contains 16 residues. Germline CDR1 is MGHRA and CDR2 is YSYEKL. The J segment lost 3 bases and the V segment lost 4 bases, leaving 9 bases of the junction unmatched. The DNA of the CDR3 is TGCGCCAGCAGCCCTAAACCGGGACAGGGATACACTGAAGCTTTCTTT. Residues: CASSPKPGQGYTEAFF.

The chain has TRBV5-4 and TRBJ2-1; 10 nucleotides agree with TRBD2. This CDR3 has 16 amino acids. Germline V lookup: CDR1 SGHNT, CDR2 YYREEE (reference sequence). Trimming removed 5 bases from V and 5 bases from J; junction bases left unmatched: 10. CDR3 region: CASRLPGTSVDNEQFF. DNA for the CDR3: TGTGCCAGCAGGTTGCCAGGGACTAGCGTCGACAATGAGCAGTTCTTC.

The CDR3 bases are TGTGCCAGCAGCTTGGCGGGGGGCTACAACGAGCAGTACTTC. This sequence encodes CASSLAGGYNEQYF. The chain couples TRBV5-6 to TRBJ2-7; TRBD2 might be the D (7 bases). The germline V gene encodes CDR1 SGHDT and CDR2 YYEEEE. This CDR3 spans 14 amino acids. The germline V and J ends were trimmed by 0 bases and 5 bases, with 12 bases remaining between them.

The chain links TRBV5-6 to TRBJ2-5; D is possibly TRBD1 (6 bases). Between the trimmed V and J ends, which lost 4 bases and 2 bases, there was a span of 12 bases. The V gene's germline CDR1 is SGHDT and CDR2 YYEEEE. There are 14 residues in the CDR3. The CDR3 loop reads CASSTLGQQETQYF. CDR3 coding DNA: TGTGCCAGCAGCACCCTCGGACAGCAAGAGACCCAGTACTTC.

DNA of the CDR3: TGTGCCAGCAGTTTATCCCAGAATTATCCCCAGCATTTT. Encoded protein: CASSLSQNYPQHF. The chain combines TRBV27 with TRBJ1-5; no reliable D call. This CDR3 spans 13 amino acids. Looked up from germline, CDR1 is MNHEY and CDR2 is SMNVEV (reference sequence). The V and J ends lost 0 bases and 10 bases respectively, with 10 bases between them.

This chain links TRBV7-8 with TRBJ2-7, with 7 positions matching TRBD1. After removal of 5 bases from V and 3 bases from J, the junction contained 7 bases not matched to a gene. The CDR3 loop spans 14 amino acids. Germline V lookup: CDR1 SGHVS, CDR2 FQNEAQ. The CDR3 loop reads CASSGKDRFYEQYF. CDR3 coding DNA: TGTGCCAGCAGCGGCAAGGACAGGTTCTACGAGCAGTACTTC.

V usage is TRBV28 and J usage is TRBJ2-7; TRBD1 agrees at 7 bases. This CDR3 has 17 residues. The germline CDR1 and CDR2 sequences are MDHEN and SYDVKM. J gave up 0 bases and V 5 bases, and 13 bases lay outside the gene matches. The CDR3 DNA follows: TGTGCCAGCAGTCTTTTAGCCGGGACAGACCTCTCCTACGAGCAGTACTTC. This sequence encodes CASSLLAGTDLSYEQYF.

The chain's CDR3 is CASSFRGDGTEAFF. CDR3 nucleotides: TGTGCCAGCAGCTTCAGGGGGGACGGAACTGAAGCTTTCTTT. The J gene is TRBJ1-1, the V gene TRBV7-8, with 7 bases matching TRBD1. This CDR3 region has 14 residues. Germline values: CDR1 SGHVS, CDR2 FQNEAQ. Trimming removed 3 bases from V and 5 bases from J; junction bases left unmatched: 6.

The chain combines TRBV5-1 with TRBJ1-2; D is perhaps TRBD1 (5 bases). CDR3 size: 17 residues. Deletions cut 2 bases from V and 0 bases from J, with 17 bases between. Germline V lookup: CDR1 SGHRS, CDR2 YFSETQ. DNA of the CDR3: TGCGCCAGCAGCTTCCCTTCAACAGGACCCGCTAACTATGGCTACACCTTC. Its translation: CASSFPSTGPANYGYTF.

The genes are TRBV7-9 and TRBJ2-1; a weak D match, TRBD2 (6 bases). CDR3 length: 14 amino acids. V lost 3 bases, J lost 6 bases, and 12 bases lay in between. Germline V gene data show CDR1 as SEHNR and CDR2 as FQNEAQ (reference sequence). Here the CDR3 DNA reads TGTGCCAGCAGCTTGGCTAGCGTCGGCAATGAGCAGTTCTTC. The encoded protein is CASSLASVGNEQFF.

Regarding this clone: Other nucleotide sequences in the sample specify the same CDR3. The chain uses TRBV4-1 and TRBJ1-1; weak D call: TRBD1 (6 bases). Trimming cost V 0 bases and J 0 bases, with 11 bases left between them. The germline CDR1 and CDR2 sequences are MGHRA and YSYEKL. CDR3 length: 16 residues. The CDR3 loop is CASSQDGGTLNTEAFF. For the CDR3, the DNA is TGCGCCAGCAGCCAAGATGGGGGCACTTTGAACACTGAAGCTTTCTTT.

This chain joins TRBV5-1 and TRBJ2-2; 9 nucleotides align to TRBD2. The germline V gene has CDR1 SGHRS and CDR2 YFSETQ. The CDR3 consists of 16 residues. Trimming at V came to 2 bases and at J to 3 bases, leaving 5 bases not matched to a gene. This CDR3 is CASSLVAGGYTGELFF. CDR3 DNA sequence: TGCGCCAGCAGCTTAGTCGCGGGAGGGTACACCGGGGAGCTGTTTTTT.

The J gene is TRBJ2-1, the V gene TRBV7-6; a weak D match, TRBD2 (6 bases). This CDR3 contains 15 residues. Trimming shortened V by 4 bases and J by 7 bases, and 17 bases separated the two germline ends. Germline loops: CDR1 SGHVS, CDR2 FNYEAQ. CDR3 nucleotides: TGTGCCAGCAGCTACGTTTTCGGGAGCGAGAATGAGCAGTTCTTC. Protein: CASSYVFGSENEQFF.

The V and J genes are TRBV28 and TRBJ2-5; D is undetermined. Trimming took off 4 bases at V and 7 bases at J, with 13 bases between the two ends. This CDR3 region has 13 residues. Germline V CDR1 and CDR2: MDHEN, SYDVKM. For the CDR3, the DNA is TGTGCCAGCAGTTCTCCTGATCTTGGGACCCAGTACTTC. Translating it yields CASSSPDLGTQYF.

The chain recombines TRBV19 with TRBJ2-3; a weak D match, TRBD1 (5 bases). Trimming pared 5 bases from V and 2 bases from J, leaving 11 bases between. The CDR3 sequence is 14 residues long. Looked up from germline, CDR1 is LNHDA and CDR2 is SQIVND (reference sequence). The CDR3 here is CASSDSALTDTQYF. CDR3 nucleotide sequence: TGTGCCAGTAGTGACAGCGCTCTCACAGATACGCAGTATTTT.

V is TRBV7-8 and J is TRBJ2-1; D uncertain. Trimming left V 0 bases short and J 4 bases short, with 7 bases between. From germline, CDR1 is SGHVS and CDR2 FQNEAQ. CDR3 length: 14 residues. CDR3 loop: CASSLAAEYNEQFF. CDR3 nucleotides: TGTGCCAGCAGCTTAGCGGCCGAATACAATGAGCAGTTCTTC.

Ten or more counts support this clone. V is TRBV7-9 and J is TRBJ2-5; the D gene is possibly TRBD1 (6 bases). The J call could be wrong; TRBJ2-7 is a better fit for the DNA end. CDR1 SEHNR and CDR2 FQNEAQ come from the germline V gene (reference sequence). The CDR3 has 12 amino acids. The CDR3 spells CASSSGQYEQYF. The CDR3 DNA sequence: TGTGCCAGCAGCTCCGGACAGTACGAGCAGTACTTC.

The rearrangement joins TRBV27 to TRBJ2-1; D not certain. This CDR3 contains 16 residues. Per germline, CDR1 MNHEY and CDR2 SMNVEV (reference sequence). The V and J ends lost 0 bases and 0 bases respectively, with 9 bases between them. The CDR3 loop reads CASSLSLPGSYNEQFF. CDR3 nucleotides: TGTGCCAGCAGTTTATCCCTACCGGGCTCCTACAATGAGCAGTTCTTC.

The rearrangement uses TRBV11-2 and TRBJ2-5; D possibly matches TRBD1 or TRBD2 (5 bases each). With 4 bases removed from V and 6 bases from J, the gap between germline ends came to 12 bases. Germline V gives CDR1 SGHAT, CDR2 FQNNGV. The CDR3 sequence is 13 residues long. The CDR3: CASSSRDGKTQYF. The CDR3 DNA follows: TGTGCCAGCAGCTCCAGGGACGGAAAGACCCAGTACTTC.